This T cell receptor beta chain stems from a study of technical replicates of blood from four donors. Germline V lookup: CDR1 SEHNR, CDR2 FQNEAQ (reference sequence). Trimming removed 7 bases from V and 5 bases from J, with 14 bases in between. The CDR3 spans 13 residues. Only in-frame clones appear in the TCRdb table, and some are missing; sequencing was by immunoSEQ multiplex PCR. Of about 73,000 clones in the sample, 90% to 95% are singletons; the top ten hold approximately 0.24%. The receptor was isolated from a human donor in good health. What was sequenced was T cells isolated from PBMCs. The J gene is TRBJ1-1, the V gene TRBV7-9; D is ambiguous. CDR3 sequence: CASTSPGVTEAFF. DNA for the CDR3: TGTGCCAGCACCTCACCTGGAGTGACTGAAGCTTTCTTT.